This T cell receptor beta chain was sequenced in a study of blood T cell repertoires in COVID-19. Study-wide background: Samples representing acute and convalescent COVID-19 were sourced from the United States, Italy and Spain. PBMCs, B-cell-depleted T cells, or T cells were the source of the cDNA or gDNA that made up the material.

CDR3 length: 14 amino acids. Germline V CDR1 and CDR2: SGHKS, YYEKEE (reference sequence). Trimming took off 4 bases at V and 4 bases at J, with 13 bases between the two ends. In the authors' workflow: Researchers report that nucleated cell counts were estimated from reference gene primer amplification. Measured with immunoSEQ multiplex PCR; TCRdb has only the in-frame clones, and not every one. V and J calls and clone size are copied from that table; D and trimming were computed from the DNA. Among 150,000 to 200,000 clones listed, over 70% were seen once. The sequence was obtained from a man aged 55 to 70 with active or convalescent COVID-19. This chain links TRBV5-5 with TRBJ2-3, with D tentatively TRBD2 (6 bases). The sample taken for sequencing was peripheral blood. DNA for the CDR3: TGTGCCAGCAGCGGGGACTGGAGCGCAGATACGCAGTATTTT. Amino acid sequence: CASSGDWSADTQYF. Full variable domain (missing parts from reference TRBV5-5 and TRBJ2-3): DAGVTQSPTHLIKTRGQQVTLRCSPISGHKSVSWYQQVLGQGPQFIFQYYEKEERGRGNFPDRFSARQFPNYSSELNVNALLLGDSALYLCASSGDWSADTQYFGPGTRLTVL.